This T cell receptor (beta chain) stems from a study of regulatory T cells in long-lasting Graves disease. As to time point: persistent/refractory GD, antithyroid drugs over 5 years with positive TRAb. With RNA extracted from PBMCs as input, the TCR library was made. This clonotype has just a few counts. Its antigen is unknown. Study outcomes and limitations: Thyroid tissue went unexamined; only peripheral blood was analyzed. In persistent patients, shared public clonotypes (roughly 3,000) outnumbered those in new patients (roughly 870).

Germline CDR1 is MDHEN and CDR2 is SYDVKM. J gave up 1 base and V 3 bases, and 9 bases lay outside the gene matches. CDR3 length equals 17 residues. CDR3-region Arm-PCR and iRepertoire HTBI primers produced the TCR beta libraries. TCRdb recomputed calls from the multiplex PCR reads with MiXCR, one row per CDR3 protein. The sample records roughly 400,000 distinct CDR3 sequences, around 20% being singletons. The sequence was collected from a female donor with Graves disease. V usage is TRBV28 and J usage is TRBJ1-5, with 7 bases fitting TRBD1. The sample here was peripheral blood mononuclear cells (PBMCs), taken when the disease was refractory, from a patient treated with antithyroid drugs. The CDR3 sequence: CASSLGVGQSSNQPQHF. Here the CDR3 DNA reads TGTGCCAGCAGTTTGGGGGTGGGACAGTCGAGCAATCAGCCCCAGCATTTT.